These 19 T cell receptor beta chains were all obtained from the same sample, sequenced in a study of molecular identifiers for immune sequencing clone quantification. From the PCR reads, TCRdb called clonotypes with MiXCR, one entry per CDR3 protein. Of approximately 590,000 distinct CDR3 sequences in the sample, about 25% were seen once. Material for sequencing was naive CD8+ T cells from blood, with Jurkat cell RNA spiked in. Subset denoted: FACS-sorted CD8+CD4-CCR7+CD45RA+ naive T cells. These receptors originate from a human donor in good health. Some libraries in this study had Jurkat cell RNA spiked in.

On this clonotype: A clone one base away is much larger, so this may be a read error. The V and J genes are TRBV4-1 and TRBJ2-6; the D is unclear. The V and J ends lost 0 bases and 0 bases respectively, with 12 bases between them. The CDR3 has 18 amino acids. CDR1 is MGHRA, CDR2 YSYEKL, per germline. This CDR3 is CASSQEDPRVSGANVLTF. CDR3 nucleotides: TGCGCCAGCAGCCAAGAGGACCCGCGAGTCTCTGGGGCCAACGTCCTGACTTTC.

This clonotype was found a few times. CDR3 residues: CASSQEISVLLDEKLFF. The CDR3 region has the DNA TGCGCCAGCAGCCAAGAAATTTCAGTCCTCCTAGATGAAAAACTGTTTTTT. The chain has TRBV4-1 and TRBJ1-4; D unresolved. The CDR3 loop spans 17 amino acids. V was trimmed by 0 bases and J by 6 bases, leaving 17 bases between them. In germline, CDR1 is MGHRA, CDR2 YSYEKL.

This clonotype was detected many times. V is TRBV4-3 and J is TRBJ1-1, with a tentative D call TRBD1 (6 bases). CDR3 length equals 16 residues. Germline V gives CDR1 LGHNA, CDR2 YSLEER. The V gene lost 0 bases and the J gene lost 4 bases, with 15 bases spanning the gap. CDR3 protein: CASSQDWSQGSTEAFF. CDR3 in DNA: TGCGCCAGCAGCCAAGATTGGTCCCAGGGGAGCACTGAAGCTTTCTTT.

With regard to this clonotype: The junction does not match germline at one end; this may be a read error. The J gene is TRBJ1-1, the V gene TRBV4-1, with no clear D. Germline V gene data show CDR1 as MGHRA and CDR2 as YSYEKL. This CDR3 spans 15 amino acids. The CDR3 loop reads CARSQDIGGRSEAFF. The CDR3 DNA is TGCGCCCGCAGCCAAGATATTGGAGGGCGATCTGAAGCTTTCTTT.

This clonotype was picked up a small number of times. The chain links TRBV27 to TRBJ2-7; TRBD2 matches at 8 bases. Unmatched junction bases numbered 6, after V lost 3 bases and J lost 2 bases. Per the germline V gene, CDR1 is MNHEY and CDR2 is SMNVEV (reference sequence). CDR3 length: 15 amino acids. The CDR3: CASSLHGRGPYEQYF. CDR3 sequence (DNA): TGTGCCAGCAGTTTGCACGGGAGGGGACCCTACGAGCAGTACTTC.

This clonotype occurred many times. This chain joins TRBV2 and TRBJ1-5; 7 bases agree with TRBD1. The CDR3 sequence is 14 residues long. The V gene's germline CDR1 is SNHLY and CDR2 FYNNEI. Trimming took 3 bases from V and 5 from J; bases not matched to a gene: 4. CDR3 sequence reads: CASSDRTGDQPQHF. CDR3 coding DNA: TGTGCCAGCAGTGATCGTACAGGGGATCAGCCCCAGCATTTT.

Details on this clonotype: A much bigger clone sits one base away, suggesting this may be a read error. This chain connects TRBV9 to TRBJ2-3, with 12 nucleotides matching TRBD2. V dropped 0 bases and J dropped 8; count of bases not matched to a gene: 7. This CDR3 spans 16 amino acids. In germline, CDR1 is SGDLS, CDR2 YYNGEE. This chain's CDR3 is CASSVARLAGAATQYF. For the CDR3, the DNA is TGTGCCAGCAGCGTAGCGAGACTAGCGGGAGCAGCTACGCAGTATTTT.

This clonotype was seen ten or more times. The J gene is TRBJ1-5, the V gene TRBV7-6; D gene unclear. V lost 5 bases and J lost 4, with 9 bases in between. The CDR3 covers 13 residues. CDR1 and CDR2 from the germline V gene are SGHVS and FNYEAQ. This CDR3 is CASSNFENQPQHF. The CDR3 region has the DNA TGTGCCAGCAGCAACTTTGAGAATCAGCCCCAGCATTTT.

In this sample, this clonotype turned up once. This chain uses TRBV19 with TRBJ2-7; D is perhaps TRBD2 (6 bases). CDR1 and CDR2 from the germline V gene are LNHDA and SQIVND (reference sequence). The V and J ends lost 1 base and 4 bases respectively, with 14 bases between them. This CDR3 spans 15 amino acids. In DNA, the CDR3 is TGTGCCAGTAGTATAGTTGGAGGGGTCGGTTACGAGCAGTACTTC. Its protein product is CASSIVGGVGYEQYF.

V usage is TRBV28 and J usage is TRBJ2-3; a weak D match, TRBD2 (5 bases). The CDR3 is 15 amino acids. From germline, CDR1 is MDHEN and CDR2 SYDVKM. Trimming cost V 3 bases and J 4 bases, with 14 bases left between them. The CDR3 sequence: CASSFSKRSADTQYF. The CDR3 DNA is TGTGCCAGCAGTTTTTCCAAGCGGAGCGCAGATACGCAGTATTTT.

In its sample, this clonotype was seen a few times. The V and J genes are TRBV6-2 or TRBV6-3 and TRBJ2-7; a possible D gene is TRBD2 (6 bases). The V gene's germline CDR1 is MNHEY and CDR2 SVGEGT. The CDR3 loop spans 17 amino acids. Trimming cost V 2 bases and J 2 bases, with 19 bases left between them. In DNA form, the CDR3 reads TGTGCCAGCAGTTACCCGACGGCAGCGGGTAGAGCCTACGAGCAGTACTTC. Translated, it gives CASSYPTAAGRAYEQYF.

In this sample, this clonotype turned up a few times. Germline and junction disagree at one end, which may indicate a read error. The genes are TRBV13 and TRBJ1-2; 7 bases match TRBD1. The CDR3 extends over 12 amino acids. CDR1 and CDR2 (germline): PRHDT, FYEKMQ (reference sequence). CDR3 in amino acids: CASSLSAGTVSF. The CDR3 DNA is TGTGCCAGCAGCTTGTCTGCCGGGACAGTATCCTTC.

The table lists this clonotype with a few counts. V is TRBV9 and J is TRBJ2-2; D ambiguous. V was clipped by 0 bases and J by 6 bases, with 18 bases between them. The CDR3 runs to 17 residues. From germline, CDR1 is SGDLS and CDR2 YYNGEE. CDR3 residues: CASSVDSAAVRAGELFF. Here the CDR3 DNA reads TGTGCCAGCAGCGTAGATTCGGCAGCCGTACGGGCCGGGGAGCTGTTTTTT.

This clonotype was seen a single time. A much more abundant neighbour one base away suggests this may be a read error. For the CDR3, the DNA is TGTGCCACCAGTGATCTACAGGTCCAAGAGACCCGGTACTTC. It is translated as CATSDLQVQETRYF. This chain joins TRBV24-1 and TRBJ2-5, with D perhaps matching TRBD1 (5 bases). In germline, CDR1 is KGHDR, CDR2 SFDVKD. There are 14 residues in the CDR3.

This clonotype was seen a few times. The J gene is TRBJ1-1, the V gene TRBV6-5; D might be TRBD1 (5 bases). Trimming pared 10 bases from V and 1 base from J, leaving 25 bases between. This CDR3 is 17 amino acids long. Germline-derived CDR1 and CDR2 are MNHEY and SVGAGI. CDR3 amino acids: CATDASPMGRGNTEAFF. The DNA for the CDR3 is TGTGCCACCGACGCGAGCCCCATGGGGCGGGGGAACACTGAAGCTTTCTTT.

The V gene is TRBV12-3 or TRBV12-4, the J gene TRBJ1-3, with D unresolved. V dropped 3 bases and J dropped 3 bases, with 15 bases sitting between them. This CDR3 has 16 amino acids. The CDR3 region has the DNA TGTGCCAGCAGTTTCCCCGGTGTCCTGCTTGGAAACACCATATATTTT. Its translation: CASSFPGVLLGNTIYF.

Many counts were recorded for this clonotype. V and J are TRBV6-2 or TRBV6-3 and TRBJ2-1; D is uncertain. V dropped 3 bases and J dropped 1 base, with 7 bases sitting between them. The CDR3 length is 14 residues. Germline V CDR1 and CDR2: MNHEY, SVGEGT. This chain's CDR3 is CASSYLDSYNEQFF. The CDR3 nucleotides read TGTGCCAGCAGTTATCTAGATTCCTACAATGAGCAGTTCTTC.

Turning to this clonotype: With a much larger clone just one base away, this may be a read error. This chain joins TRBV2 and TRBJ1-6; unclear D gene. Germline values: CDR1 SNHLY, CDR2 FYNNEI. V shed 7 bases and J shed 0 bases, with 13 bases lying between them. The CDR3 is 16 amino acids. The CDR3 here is CASNDAESSYNSPLHF. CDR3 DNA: TGTGCCAGCAATGACGCCGAAAGCTCCTATAATTCACCCCTCCACTTT.

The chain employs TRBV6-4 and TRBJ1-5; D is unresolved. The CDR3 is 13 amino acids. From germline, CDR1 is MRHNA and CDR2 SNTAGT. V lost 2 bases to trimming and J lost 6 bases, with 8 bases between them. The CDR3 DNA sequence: TGTGCCAGCAGTGACGGATTAGGTCAGCCCCAGCATTTT. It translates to CASSDGLGQPQHF.